The 14 T cell receptor beta chains below come from one sample, sequenced in a study of blood T cell repertoires in COVID-19. Sequenced by immunoSEQ multiplex PCR; TCRdb stores in-frame clones only, minus some. Of about 220,000 clones detected, 65% to 90% appear once; the ten largest clones hold approximately 10%. Sequenced: peripheral blood. The receptors originated from a man aged 45-65 years with active or convalescent COVID-19.

The count of this clone is one. The V call is TRBV9, the J call TRBJ2-1; TRBD2 aligns across 11 bases. The germline V gene encodes CDR1 SGDLS and CDR2 YYNGEE. The CDR3 spans 17 residues. V was pared by 0 bases and J by 3 bases, with 5 bases of the junction left unmatched. CDR3 loop: CASSVAWTSGYYNEQFF. The DNA for the CDR3 is TGTGCCAGCAGCGTAGCTTGGACTAGCGGGTACTACAATGAGCAGTTCTTC.

This chain links TRBV6-5 with TRBJ2-1; unclear D gene. CDR1 and CDR2 (germline): MNHEY, SVGAGI. V was shortened by 6 bases and J by 5 bases, with 5 bases between the two germline ends. The CDR3 runs 11 residues. The CDR3 bases are TGTGCCAGCAGAATCAACAATGAGCAGTTCTTC. Translation gives CASRINNEQFF.

The V and J genes are TRBV28 and TRBJ2-5, with 12 nucleotides matching TRBD2. The CDR3 extends over 17 amino acids. The germline V gene encodes CDR1 MDHEN and CDR2 SYDVKM. The V segment lost 2 bases and the J segment 0 bases; nucleotides outside the gene matches: 4. The CDR3 reads CASSLGLAGGYQETQYF. As DNA, the CDR3 is TGTGCCAGCAGTTTAGGGCTAGCGGGGGGGTACCAAGAGACCCAGTACTTC.

The rearrangement uses TRBV6-2 or TRBV6-3 and TRBJ2-1, with TRBD1 identical over 10 bases. J gave up 6 bases and V 5 bases, and 1 base lay outside the gene matches. The CDR3 is 13 residues long. Germline V gene data show CDR1 as MNHEY and CDR2 as SVGEGT. In nucleotides, the CDR3 is TGTGCCAGCAGTAGGGACAGGGGCAATGAGCAGTTCTTC. This sequence encodes CASSRDRGNEQFF.

The rearrangement joins TRBV7-2 to TRBJ2-1; 7 bases line up with TRBD1. Germline V CDR1 and CDR2: SGHTA, FQGNSA. Trimming removed 5 bases from V and 4 bases from J; junction bases left unmatched: 5. This CDR3 is built from 14 residues. The CDR3 reads CASSPQGTYNEQFF. The CDR3 region has the DNA TGTGCCAGCAGCCCACAGGGGACGTACAATGAGCAGTTCTTC. Full variable domain (remainder filled in from reference TRBV7-2 and TRBJ2-1): GAGVSQSPSNKVTEKGKDVELRCDPISGHTALYWYRQSLGQGLEFLIYFQGNSAPDKSGLPSDRFSAERTGGSVSTLTIQRTQQEDSAVYLCASSPQGTYNEQFFGPGTRLTVL.

V usage is TRBV5-4 and J usage is TRBJ2-3; possibly TRBD1 for D (5 bases). Germline V gene data show CDR1 as SGHNT and CDR2 as YYREEE (reference sequence). V was shortened by 0 bases and J by 4 bases, with 15 bases between the two germline ends. CDR3 length equals 16 residues. CDR3 sequence: CASSLEGSFRPDTQYF. CDR3 bases: TGTGCCAGCAGCTTGGAGGGGTCCTTTAGACCAGATACGCAGTATTTT.

The chain joins TRBV28 to TRBJ2-7; D remains ambiguous. Deletions cut 4 bases from V and 3 bases from J, with 13 bases between. Per the germline V gene, CDR1 is MDHEN and CDR2 is SYDVKM. The CDR3 has 14 residues. The DNA of the CDR3 is TGTGCCAGCAGTTCCCCGCCGCGATACTACGAGCAGTACGTC. Translation: CASSSPPRYYEQYV.

The genes are TRBV29-1 and TRBJ2-1, with 11 nucleotides matching TRBD1. This CDR3 spans 12 amino acids. Trimming cost V 8 bases and J 7 bases; bases outside gene matches: 4. CDR1 is SQVTM and CDR2 is ANQGSEA in the germline V gene. The CDR3 loop reads CSTGQGENEQFF. Written as DNA, the CDR3 is TGCAGCACGGGACAGGGGGAGAATGAGCAGTTCTTC.

The CDR3 protein is CASSLAGTLGQPQHF. CDR3 DNA sequence: TGTGCCAGCAGCTTAGCAGGGACACTTGGGCAGCCCCAGCATTTT. This chain connects TRBV7-2 to TRBJ1-5, with a weak D call TRBD1 (6 bases). The CDR3 loop spans 15 amino acids. Germline lookup yields CDR1 SGHTA and CDR2 FQGNSA. Trimming stripped 0 bases from V and 7 bases from J, with 13 bases between.

The rearrangement uses TRBV27 and TRBJ2-5; D may be TRBD1 (5 bases). Germline V gene sequence: CDR1 MNHEY, CDR2 SMNVEV (reference sequence). The V gene lost 3 bases and the J gene lost 2 bases, with 16 bases spanning the gap. The CDR3 extends over 16 amino acids. The CDR3 DNA sequence: TGTGCCAGCAGTTTCGTGTCAGGGTGGAATCAAGAGACCCAGTACTTC. It codes for CASSFVSGWNQETQYF.

The rearrangement uses TRBV4-1 and TRBJ2-5; 8 bases fit TRBD2. This CDR3 comprises 14 residues. CDR1 MGHRA and CDR2 YSYEKL come from the germline V gene. The trim removed 4 bases at V and 5 bases at J, leaving 6 bases unmatched. The CDR3 DNA sequence: TGCGCCAGCAGCCGGTCGGGGGGGAGGGAGACCCAGTACTTC. It is translated as CASSRSGGRETQYF.

This chain uses TRBV12-5 with TRBJ2-1; TRBD2 matches at 12 bases. CDR3 length: 15 residues. V shed 7 bases, J shed 6 bases, and the junction held 7 bases outside the gene matches. CDR1 and CDR2 (germline): LGHNT, FRNRAP. The CDR3 DNA follows: TGTGCTAGTGCCCCGGGACTAGCGGGTTCCAATGAGCAGTTCTTC. Its translation: CASAPGLAGSNEQFF.

The chain combines TRBV7-9 with TRBJ2-2; possibly TRBD2 for D (6 bases). Trimming removed 3 bases from V and 6 bases from J, with 11 bases in between. Germline CDR1 is SEHNR and CDR2 is FQNEAQ (reference sequence). The CDR3 runs 14 residues. The CDR3 nucleotides are TGTGCCAGCAGCTTGCCCGGGAGAGCCGGGGAGCTGTTTTTT. It is translated as CASSLPGRAGELFF.

The V gene is TRBV7-9, the J gene TRBJ2-7; D may be TRBD2 (5 bases). There are 13 residues in the CDR3. Germline V gene sequence: CDR1 SEHNR, CDR2 FQNEAQ (reference sequence). Trimming stripped 0 bases from V and 7 bases from J, with 10 bases between. This CDR3 is CASSLARTGEQYF. In DNA form, the CDR3 reads TGTGCCAGCAGCTTAGCAAGGACGGGGGAGCAGTACTTC.